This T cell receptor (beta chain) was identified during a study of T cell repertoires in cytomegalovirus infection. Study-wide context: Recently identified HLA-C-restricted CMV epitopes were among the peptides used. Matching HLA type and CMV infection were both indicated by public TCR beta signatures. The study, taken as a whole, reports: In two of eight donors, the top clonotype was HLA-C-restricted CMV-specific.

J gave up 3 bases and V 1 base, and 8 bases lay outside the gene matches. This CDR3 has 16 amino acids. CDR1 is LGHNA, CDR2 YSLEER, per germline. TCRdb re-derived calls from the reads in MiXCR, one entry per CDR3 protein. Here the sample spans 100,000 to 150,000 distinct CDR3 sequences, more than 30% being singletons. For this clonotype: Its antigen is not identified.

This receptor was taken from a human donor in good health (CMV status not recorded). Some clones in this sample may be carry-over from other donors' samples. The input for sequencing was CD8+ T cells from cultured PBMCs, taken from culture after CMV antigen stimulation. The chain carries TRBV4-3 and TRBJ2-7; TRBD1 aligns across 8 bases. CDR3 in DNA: TGCGCCAGCAGCCAAGCCTCCGGGACAGGAGGCTACGAGCAGTACTTC. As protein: CASSQASGTGGYEQYF.